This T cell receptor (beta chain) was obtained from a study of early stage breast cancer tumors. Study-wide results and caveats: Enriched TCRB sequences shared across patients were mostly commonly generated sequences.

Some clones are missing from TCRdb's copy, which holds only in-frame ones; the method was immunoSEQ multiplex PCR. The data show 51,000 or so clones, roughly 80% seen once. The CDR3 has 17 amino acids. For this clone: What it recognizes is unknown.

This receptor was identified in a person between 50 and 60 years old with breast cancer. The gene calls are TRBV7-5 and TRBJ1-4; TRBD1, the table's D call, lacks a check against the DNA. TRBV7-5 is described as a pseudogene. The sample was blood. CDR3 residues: CVRSPEPRQGSCEKLFF. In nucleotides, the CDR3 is TGTGTCAGAAGCCCGGAACCGAGACAGGGGAGTTGTGAAAAACTGTTTTTT.